The following is a TCR beta chain sequence with its context. Its antigen is unidentified. The data belong to a study of cytomegalovirus exposure and HLA in healthy donors. Study-wide results and limits: In vitro assays verified that three CMV-associated chains recognized CMV antigens specifically.

This PCR relied on a set of 60 Vbeta primers and 13 Jbeta primers. Some clones are missing from TCRdb's copy, which holds only in-frame ones; the method was immunoSEQ multiplex PCR. The repertoire includes 140,000 to 150,000 clones, 80% to 85% of them detected once, and less than 4% sits in the top ten. This CDR3 is built from 16 residues. Germline CDR1 MGHRA, CDR2 YSYEKL. The germline V and J ends were trimmed by 4 bases and 7 bases, with 22 bases remaining between them. The sequencing input was PBMCs. The chain carries TRBV4-1 and TRBJ1-2; no firm D call. The source of this sequence is a male donor in good health and CMV-seronegative. CDR3 bases: TGCGCCAGCAGCCCGCAGCAAGGCCTGGGGAGCCGTGGCTACACCTTC. Its translation is CASSPQQGLGSRGYTF.